This T cell receptor beta chain was captured by sequencing in a study of regulatory dendritic cells for organ transplantation. Findings and caveats of the study: The authors noted considerable between-person heterogeneity in alloreactive memory CD8+ cells. Memory CD8+ clonal expansion seemed more limited with regulatory than mature dendritic cells.

Regarding this clone: Its antigen is unknown.

Here immunoSEQ multiplex PCR was the method, and the copy in TCRdb shows in-frame clones only, minus some. The sample shows fewer than 40,000 clones, about 90% of them seen only once. The TCR was taken from a human donor in good health. Sequencing was performed on naive CD8+ T cells from blood. Subset: CD45RA+ naive T cells.

CDR3 loop: CASQAERGGFPKEQYF. The CDR3 nucleotides are TGTGCCAGTCAGGCGGAAAGGGGGGGATTCCCTAAAGAGCAGTACTTC. The V gene is TRBV19, the J gene TRBJ2-7, with D perhaps matching TRBD2 (7 bases). This CDR3 comprises 16 residues. The V gene lost 8 bases and the J gene lost 7 bases, with 27 bases spanning the gap. CDR1 is LNHDA, CDR2 SQIVND, per germline (reference sequence).